The 9 T cell receptor beta chains presented below share a single source sample, sequenced in a study of T-cell reconstitution after alpha-beta-depleted transplantation in children. Preparation of the TCRbeta library involved a method that used unique molecular identifiers. TCRdb re-derived calls from the PCR reads in MiXCR, one entry per CDR3 protein. The sample holds fewer than 550,000 distinct CDR3 sequences, more than 9% seen once. The sequences come from PBMCs, collected before TCRalphabeta/CD19-depleted stem cell transplant. These receptor sequences come from a child aged 2-15 years with inherited bone marrow failure, due to receive a stem cell transplant.

The sample holds many counts of this clonotype. The gene calls are TRBV5-1 and TRBJ2-7, with D possibly TRBD1 on 6 matching bases. Germline V lookup: CDR1 SGHRS, CDR2 YFSETQ. The V end lost 3 bases, the J end lost 7 bases, and 20 bases lay between the germline ends. This CDR3 is built from 15 residues. CDR3 region: CASSWEGQSSGEQYF. In DNA, the CDR3 is TGCGCCAGCAGCTGGGAAGGACAGTCCTCCGGGGAGCAGTACTTC.

This clonotype was detected only a few times. V is TRBV6-1 and J is TRBJ2-7, with unresolved D. Germline V gene lookup returns CDR1 MNHNS and CDR2 SASEGT. The CDR3 length is 13 residues. V lost 5 bases to trimming and J lost 3 bases, with 11 bases between them. The CDR3 region is CASSQDPFYEQYF. DNA of the CDR3: TGTGCCAGCAGTCAGGACCCCTTCTACGAGCAGTACTTC.

Ten or more counts support this clonotype. The CDR3 coding sequence is TGCGCCAGCAGCCAAGATACCGGCAGGAACCTTAACTATGGCTACACCTTC. It encodes CASSQDTGRNLNYGYTF. The chain couples TRBV4-3 to TRBJ1-2; no clear D gene. In germline, CDR1 is LGHNA, CDR2 YSLEER. Deletions cut 0 bases from V and 1 base from J, with 15 bases between. The CDR3 has 17 residues.

The chain combines TRBV11-3 with TRBJ1-5; D is unresolved. The V gene's germline CDR1 is SGHNT and CDR2 YENEEA. The length of the CDR3 is 16 residues. V was pared by 2 bases and J by 5 bases, with 16 bases between. CDR3 residues: CASSLWALESDQPQHF. CDR3 bases: TGTGCCAGCAGCTTATGGGCGCTGGAGAGCGATCAGCCCCAGCATTTT.

As for this clonotype: A much more abundant neighbour one base away suggests this may be a read error. The chain combines TRBV12-3 or TRBV12-4 with TRBJ2-5; unclear D gene. This CDR3 has 14 residues. V was trimmed by 2 bases and J by 2 bases, leaving 9 bases between them. In DNA, the CDR3 is TGTGCCAGCAGTTTAAGCGCTGGGCAAGAGACCCAGTACTTC. This gives the protein CASSLSAGQETQYF.

In this sample, this clonotype turned up many times. The gene calls are TRBV11-2 and TRBJ2-7; 8 bases are a match to TRBD2. There are 17 residues in the CDR3. Germline values: CDR1 SGHAT, CDR2 FQNNGV. Germline trimming cut 5 bases from V and 3 bases from J; bases unmatched to any gene: 15. The CDR3 here is CASSTETGTRLGYEQYF. The CDR3 bases are TGTGCCAGCAGCACCGAAACCGGGACTAGATTAGGCTACGAGCAGTACTTC.

This clonotype was recorded a few times. This chain uses TRBV12-3 or TRBV12-4 with TRBJ2-7; D perhaps matches TRBD2 (5 bases). V lost 6 bases and J lost 4, with 13 bases in between. This CDR3 is built from 13 residues. In DNA, the CDR3 is TGTGCCAGCAGCCGGGATTTGGTATACGAGCAGTACTTC. Translation gives CASSRDLVYEQYF.

This clonotype was seen repeatedly, ten times or more. V is TRBV24-1 and J is TRBJ2-1, with a weak D call TRBD1 (5 bases). Between the trimmed V and J ends, which lost 4 bases and 0 bases, there was a span of 15 bases. This CDR3 comprises 17 residues. Germline-derived CDR1 and CDR2 are KGHDR and SFDVKD. CDR3 coding DNA: TGTGCCACCAGTGAAGGAGCAGGGATTAGCTCCTACAATGAGCAGTTCTTC. It yields the protein CATSEGAGISSYNEQFF.

This chain connects TRBV2 to TRBJ2-1, with 7 nucleotides matching TRBD2. The V segment lost 4 bases and the J segment 0 bases; nucleotides outside the gene matches: 3. CDR3 length: 15 amino acids. Germline V CDR1 and CDR2: SNHLY, FYNNEI. The CDR3 nucleotides read TGTGCCAGCAGTGGCCTAGCGGTCTCCTACAATGAGCAGTTCTTC. Its translation is CASSGLAVSYNEQFF.